These 21 T cell receptor beta chains were all obtained from the same sample, sequenced in a study of blood T cell repertoires in COVID-19 (dated by TCRdb to about 2020). Library method: the immunoSEQ multiplex PCR assay. TCRdb took over this immuneACCESS table, retaining in-frame rearrangements with V and J assigned. Such tables are incomplete; in checked studies, under half of the missing clones stem from an unresolved V gene, and the remainder is unexplained. The sample profile shows about 210,000 clones; about 81% of them were found once. The top ten clones comprise about 7.8% of the sample. Sequenced material: peripheral blood. These receptors all stem from a woman in her sixties or seventies with COVID-19, enrolled during active disease.

The J gene is TRBJ2-3, the V gene TRBV11-3; D is perhaps TRBD2 (7 bases). Germline-derived CDR1 and CDR2 are SGHNT and YENEEA. V was pared by 3 bases and J by 1 base, with 8 bases between. This CDR3 contains 14 residues. The DNA of the CDR3 is TGTGCCAGCAGCTTCGGGGGGCGCACAGATACGCAGTATTTT. Amino acids: CASSFGGRTDTQYF.

The chain combines TRBV7-3 with TRBJ2-1, with D maybe TRBD2 (6 bases). Germline assignment: CDR1 SGHTA and CDR2 FQGTGA. This CDR3 is 19 amino acids long. Trimming pared 5 bases from V and 0 bases from J, leaving 23 bases between. CDR3 in amino acids: CASSPSASVLAVSYNEQFF. Written as DNA, the CDR3 is TGTGCCAGCAGCCCCTCGGCTAGCGTGCTGGCCGTCTCCTACAATGAGCAGTTCTTC.

V gene TRBV2 combines with J gene TRBJ1-2, with 9 positions matching TRBD1. Germline assignment: CDR1 SNHLY and CDR2 FYNNEI. This CDR3 is built from 15 residues. V lost 4 bases to trimming and J lost 4 bases; unmatched junction nucleotides: 7. The chain's CDR3 is CASSARTGGGYGYTF. CDR3 in DNA: TGTGCCAGCAGTGCAAGAACAGGGGGCGGCTATGGCTACACCTTC. Using reference TRBV2 and TRBJ1-2 for the parts outside the CDR3, the full variable domain is EPEVTQTPSHQVTQMGQEVILRCVPISNHLYFYWYRQILGQKVEFLVSFYNNEISEKSEIFDDQFSVERPDGSNFTLKIRSTKLEDSAMYFCASSARTGGGYGYTFGSGTRLTVV.

The chain links TRBV5-4 to TRBJ1-2; TRBD1 agrees at 8 bases. The CDR3 spans 14 residues. Germline CDR1 and CDR2: SGHNT and YYREEE (reference sequence). Trimming at V came to 2 bases and at J to 8 bases, leaving 8 bases not matched to a gene. This CDR3 reads CASSFMDRAGGYTF. The CDR3 DNA sequence: TGTGCCAGCAGCTTCATGGACAGGGCTGGGGGCTACACCTTC.

The CDR3 nucleotides read TGTGCCAGCTCACCACCGATAGCAGGCGGGCTTGGCTACACCTTC. Translated: CASSPPIAGGLGYTF. The chain links TRBV18 to TRBJ1-2; D call uncertain. Germline assignment: CDR1 KGHSH and CDR2 LQKENI. The CDR3 covers 15 residues. The V and J ends lost 0 bases and 7 bases respectively, with 15 bases between them.

V is TRBV9 and J is TRBJ2-7, with 9 bases aligning to TRBD2. This CDR3 comprises 15 residues. CDR1 is SGDLS, CDR2 YYNGEE, per germline. V dropped 0 bases and J dropped 4; count of bases not matched to a gene: 5. The CDR3 is CASSVGISGSYEQYF. Here the CDR3 DNA reads TGTGCCAGCAGCGTAGGTATTAGCGGGAGTTACGAGCAGTACTTC.

The J gene is TRBJ1-1, the V gene TRBV10-1; maybe TRBD1 (6 bases). V lost 2 bases and J lost 3, with 13 bases in between. The CDR3 sequence is 15 residues long. Germline V gene lookup returns CDR1 WNHNN and CDR2 SYGVQD (reference sequence). The CDR3 reads CASSEGRQGHTEAFF. The CDR3 nucleotides are TGCGCCAGCAGTGAGGGGCGGCAGGGGCACACTGAAGCTTTCTTT.

About this clone itself: Other DNA sequences in the sample encode the same CDR3. The chain has TRBV2 and TRBJ1-3; TRBD1 is a possible D gene (6 bases). CDR3 length equals 13 residues. Germline values: CDR1 SNHLY, CDR2 FYNNEI. Trimming left V 6 bases short and J 0 bases short, with 6 bases between. CDR3 in amino acids: CASRQGSGNTIYF. The CDR3 DNA follows: TGTGCCAGCAGACAGGGCTCTGGAAACACCATATATTTT.

The V and J genes are TRBV5-5 and TRBJ1-4; weak D call: TRBD1 (5 bases). V lost 3 bases and J lost 3, with 9 bases in between. Germline assignment: CDR1 SGHKS and CDR2 YYEKEE (reference sequence). The CDR3 is 14 amino acids. CDR3 in DNA: TGTGCCAGCAGCTCCAGGGCATCTAATGAAAAACTGTTTTTT. It codes for CASSSRASNEKLFF.

This sequence joins TRBV19 and TRBJ1-5; D not resolved. The CDR3 is made up of 11 amino acids. V lost 9 bases to trimming and J lost 6 bases, with 9 bases between them. The germline V gene encodes CDR1 LNHDA and CDR2 SQIVND (reference sequence). The CDR3 reads CASSGGQPQHF. In DNA, the CDR3 is TGTGCCAGCTCCGGCGGTCAGCCCCAGCATTTT.

This sequence joins TRBV9 and TRBJ1-1; D remains unclear. Germline V gene sequence: CDR1 SGDLS, CDR2 YYNGEE. Trimming took 1 base from V and 6 from J, leaving 10 bases between them. This CDR3 is built from 13 residues. For the CDR3, the DNA is TGTGCCAGCAGCGTAATCGGGTCGGCTGAAGCTTTCTTT. Translated, it gives CASSVIGSAEAFF. The whole variable domain, filled in from reference TRBV9 and TRBJ1-1, reads DSGVTQTPKHLITATGQRVTLRCSPRSGDLSVYWYQQSLDQGLQFLIQYYNGEERAKGNILERFSAQQFPDLHSELNLSSLELGDSALYFCASSVIGSAEAFFGQGTRLTVV.

This clone was seen only a few times. The chain combines TRBV30 with TRBJ2-1; TRBD2 matches 7 bases. The CDR3 sequence is 14 residues long. Per germline, CDR1 GTSNPN and CDR2 SVGIG (reference sequence). The V and J ends lost 3 bases and 6 bases, in that order; junction bases with no gene match: 8. The CDR3 DNA is TGTGCCTGGAGCGCCAACAGACTAGCCAATGAGCAGTTCTTC. It translates to CAWSANRLANEQFF.

This chain connects TRBV2 to TRBJ1-6; maybe TRBD1 (5 bases). Between the trimmed V and J ends, which lost 5 bases and 7 bases, there was a span of 12 bases. This CDR3 contains 14 residues. Germline V gene sequence: CDR1 SNHLY, CDR2 FYNNEI. The CDR3 loop is CASSNAQGNSPLHF. DNA for the CDR3: TGTGCCAGCAGTAACGCGCAGGGCAATTCACCCCTCCACTTT.

The chain uses TRBV4-1 and TRBJ1-6; unclear D gene. The CDR3 has 14 residues. With 1 base removed from V and 8 bases from J, the gap between germline ends came to 9 bases. Germline values: CDR1 MGHRA, CDR2 YSYEKL. CDR3 loop: CASSQADRDSPLHF. The CDR3 nucleotides are TGCGCCAGCAGCCAAGCTGACCGGGATTCACCCCTCCACTTT.

Only a few counts were recorded for this clone. The genes are TRBV7-9 and TRBJ2-1; TRBD2 matches at 12 bases. This CDR3 comprises 17 residues. The germline V gene encodes CDR1 SEHNR and CDR2 FQNEAQ (reference sequence). J gave up 7 bases and V 7 bases, and 14 bases lay outside the gene matches. CDR3 loop: CASTPSRLAGVENEQFF. In DNA, the CDR3 is TGTGCCAGCACCCCCAGCCGACTAGCGGGAGTTGAGAATGAGCAGTTCTTC.

The chain couples TRBV7-2 to TRBJ1-1; 11 positions agree with TRBD1. Germline values: CDR1 SGHTA, CDR2 FQGNSA. The CDR3 totals 14 residues. The ends lost 5 bases at V and 9 bases at J; junction bases unmatched: 8. CDR3 in amino acids: CASSVSGTGGKAFF. The CDR3 DNA sequence: TGTGCCAGCAGCGTCTCCGGGACAGGGGGTAAAGCTTTCTTT.

This clone was observed many times. The chain joins TRBV6-2 or TRBV6-3 to TRBJ2-1, with 10 bases matching TRBD2. Germline V gene sequence: CDR1 MNHEY, CDR2 SVGEGT. The CDR3 has 17 amino acids. V gave up 0 bases and J gave up 4 bases; unmatched junction bases: 6. CDR3 DNA sequence: TGTGCCAGCAGTTACTCCGCTACTAGCGGGATTTACAATGAGCAGTTCTTC. Translating gives CASSYSATSGIYNEQFF.

This chain connects TRBV7-3 to TRBJ2-2, with TRBD1 as a possible D gene (5 bases). V lost 5 bases and J 4 bases, leaving 20 bases between the germline ends. Germline CDR1 reads SGHTA; CDR2 reads FQGTGA. This CDR3 is built from 17 residues. The CDR3 reads CASSPREWQGGTGELFF. The CDR3 DNA reads TGTGCCAGCAGCCCCCGCGAGTGGCAGGGTGGCACCGGGGAGCTGTTTTTT.

This clone was recorded only once. The V gene is TRBV5-1, the J gene TRBJ1-1, with 9 positions matching TRBD1. With V trimmed by 6 bases and J by 3 bases, 3 bases remained unmatched. Germline assignment: CDR1 SGHRS and CDR2 YFSETQ. The CDR3 consists of 13 residues. In DNA form, the CDR3 reads TGCGCCAGCACCGGACAGGGGTACACTGAAGCTTTCTTT. Translating it yields CASTGQGYTEAFF. Full variable domain (missing parts from reference TRBV5-1 and TRBJ1-1): KAGVTQTPRYLIKTRGQQVTLSCSPISGHRSVSWYQQTPGQGLQFLFEYFSETQRNKGNFPGRFSGRQFSNSRSEMNVSTLELGDSALYLCASTGQGYTEAFFGQGTRLTVV.

The chain combines TRBV7-8 with TRBJ2-1; 8 positions match TRBD2. The V gene end was trimmed by 2 bases and the J gene end by 8 bases; junction bases not matched to a gene: 5. The CDR3 has 14 amino acids. CDR1 is SGHVS and CDR2 is FQNEAQ in the germline V gene. The CDR3 loop reads CASSLRTSIYEQFF. The DNA of the CDR3 is TGTGCCAGCAGCTTACGGACTAGCATCTATGAGCAGTTCTTC. The variable domain in full, with the rest retrieved from reference TRBV7-8 and TRBJ2-1, is GAGVSQSPRYKVAKRGQDVALRCDPISGHVSLFWYQQALGQGPEFLTYFQNEAQLDKSGLPSDRFFAERPEGSVSTLKIQRTQQEDSAVYLCASSLRTSIYEQFFGPGTRLTVL.

The chain combines TRBV4-1 with TRBJ2-2, with D possibly being TRBD2 (6 bases). CDR3 length equals 16 residues. Germline V CDR1 and CDR2: MGHRA, YSYEKL. Trimming removed 0 bases from V and 4 bases from J, with 12 bases in between. CDR3 sequence (DNA): TGCGCCAGCAGCCAAGAAGGTGGAGGGGTCACCGGGGAGCTGTTTTTT. It translates to CASSQEGGGVTGELFF.